Listed below are T cell receptor beta chains from one sample, sequenced in a study of T-cell reconstitution after alpha-beta-depleted transplantation in children. TCRdb ran MiXCR on the PCR reads and lists one entry per CDR3 protein. Among a few hundred thousand distinct CDR3 sequences listed, over 25% were seen once. The starting material was PBMCs, obtained before TCRalphabeta/CD19-depleted stem cell transplant. These receptors were taken from a boy younger than two with Wiskott-Aldrich syndrome, due to receive a stem cell transplant. Each CDR3 is given with its conserved first and last residue. A D gene is named only where the DNA matches it firmly. The size entry is marked missing in some rows and otherwise reads once, few, many or a size class.

few	TRBV15	TRBD2	17	TRBJ2-3	TGTGCCACCAGCCAGGGGCTAGCGGGAGGGAGCACAGATACGCAGTATTTT	CATSQGLAGGSTDTQYF
-	TRBV12-3/TRBV12-4	-	10	TRBJ1-1	TGTGCCAGCAGTCGGAGGTTTGCTTTCTTT	CASSRRFAFF
few	TRBV3-1	-	14	TRBJ1-6	TGTGCCAGCAGCCAAGCTAACAGGGCCTCACCCCTCCACTTT	CASSQANRASPLHF
-	TRBV7-2	-	15	TRBJ1-3	TGTGCCAGCAGCTTAGGGCCCAGCTACGGAAACACCATATATTTT	CASSLGPSYGNTIYF
-	TRBV5-1	-	12	TRBJ2-7	TGCGCCAGCAGCTTGGTAGTCGACGAGCAGTACTTC	CASSLVVDEQYF
-	TRBV29-1	-	13	TRBJ2-5	TGCAGCGTACGTGGGACTGCACAAGAGACCCAGTACTTC	CSVRGTAQETQYF
few	TRBV28	TRBD1	17	TRBJ2-7	TGTGCCAGCAGTTTCTGTGGGACAGGGGTTCCTTCCTACGAGCAGTACTTC	CASSFCGTGVPSYEQYF
-	TRBV3-1	-	13	TRBJ1-2	TGTGCCAGCAGCCAACTGTCAGGAGATGGCTACACCTTC	CASSQLSGDGYTF
few	TRBV5-1	TRBD1	15	TRBJ2-3	TGCGCCAGCAGCTTGCGACAGGGCGGGCCAGATACGCAGTATTTT	CASSLRQGGPDTQYF
few	TRBV27	TRBD2	16	TRBJ2-5	TGTGCCAGCAGTTTGTATAGCGGGACGTACCAAGAGACCCAGTACTTC	CASSLYSGTYQETQYF
few	TRBV7-2	TRBD1	15	TRBJ1-4	TGTGCCAGCAGCCGAACCAGGGGGGAGTATGAAAAACTGTTTTTT	CASSRTRGEYEKLFF
few	TRBV10-3	-	15	TRBJ2-1	TGTGCCATCAGCCCCCTATCGGGAGTTTTCAATGAGCAGTTCTTC	CAISPLSGVFNEQFF
-	TRBV5-6	-	17	TRBJ1-4	TGTGCCAGCAGCTTTTCGGGAGGACCACGGACTAATGAAAAACTGTTTTTT	CASSFSGGPRTNEKLFF
few	TRBV10-3	TRBD1	13	TRBJ2-2	TGTGCCATCAGTCGGGACAGCCTGGGGGAGCTGTTTTTT	CAISRDSLGELFF
-	TRBV28	-	14	TRBJ1-1	TGTGCCAGCAGTTCACCGGGACAAGTCACTGAAGCTTTCTTT	CASSSPGQVTEAFF
few	TRBV7-2	TRBD1	14	TRBJ1-5	TGTGCCAGCAGTCCTCCGGGACAGATAGTACCCCAGCATTTT	CASSPPGQIVPQHF
-	TRBV28	-	16	TRBJ1-5	TGTGCCAGCTTTGGCGGGGGGACCCTAAGGAATCAGCCCCAGCATTTT	CASFGGGTLRNQPQHF
-	TRBV7-6	-	13	TRBJ1-4	TGTGCCAGCAGCCAAAATCCCGGGGAAAAACTGTTTTTT	CASSQNPGEKLFF
few	TRBV5-1	TRBD1	14	TRBJ2-3	TGCGCCAGCAGCTCAACAGGGGCAGGAGATACGCAGTATTTT	CASSSTGAGDTQYF
few	TRBV10-3	-	13	TRBJ2-5	TGTGCCACCGCTACAGGGTTTGGAGAGACCCAGTACTTC	CATATGFGETQYF
-	TRBV12-3/TRBV12-4	-	14	TRBJ1-1	TGTGCCAGCAGCCCAATAGGGGGGGTCGCTGAAGCTTTCTTT	CASSPIGGVAEAFF
once	TRBV9	-	14	TRBJ2-5	TGTGCCAGCAGCGTATCAGTTTGGGGAGAGACCCAGTACTTC	CASSVSVWGETQYF
-	TRBV5-6	-	13	TRBJ2-1	TGTGCCAGCAGCGCGGCTCCCCGCGGAGAGCAGTTCTTC	CASSAAPRGEQFF
-	TRBV7-9	-	13	TRBJ2-2	TGTTCCAGCAGCCTTACAGGGTTCGGGGAGCTGTTTTTT	CSSSLTGFGELFF
few	TRBV28	TRBD2	14	TRBJ2-7	TGTGCCAGCAGCCTTACCTTCCTAGCGGGAGGGAGTTTCTTC	CASSLTFLAGGSFF
-	TRBV29-1	TRBD2	14	TRBJ2-1	TGCAGCGTAAGAAAACTAGCGGGAGTAGGGGAGCAGTTCTTC	CSVRKLAGVGEQFF
many	TRBV20-1	TRBD2	13	TRBJ2-7	TGCAGTGCGCCGGGACTAGCGGGGTCCGAGCAGTACTTC	CSAPGLAGSEQYF
-	TRBV18	-	13	TRBJ2-1	TGTGCCAGCTCAGCTCTAGGACACAATGAGCAGTTCTTC	CASSALGHNEQFF
few	TRBV7-7	TRBD2	14	TRBJ2-1	TGTGCCAGCAGTCCTAGCGGGAGCAGGGGTGAGCAGTTCTTC	CASSPSGSRGEQFF
-	TRBV11-3	-	14	TRBJ2-1	TGTGCCAGCAGCTTGGCCCCCTTGGGGAATGAGCAGTTCTTC	CASSLAPLGNEQFF
few	TRBV15	TRBD2	15	TRBJ2-7	TGTGCCACCAGTACGCGACTAGCGGCTACCTACGAGCAGTACTTC	CATSTRLAATYEQYF
-	TRBV20-1	-	15	TRBJ2-4	TGCAGTGCCGGAGGGCTGAATCGTTATCAGGGCATTCAGTACTTC	CSAGGLNRYQGIQYF
-	TRBV7-9	-	14	TRBJ2-7	TGTGCCAGCAGCACCCCGGGCTATGCCTACGAGCAGTACTTC	CASSTPGYAYEQYF
-	TRBV5-1	TRBD2	15	TRBJ2-3	TGCGCCAGCAGCCCGTACCGGACTAGCGCAGATACGCAGTATTTT	CASSPYRTSADTQYF
few	TRBV5-1	TRBD1	15	TRBJ2-2	TGCGCCAGCAGCCGGGACAGCCCGAACACCGGGGAGCTGTTTTTT	CASSRDSPNTGELFF
few	TRBV20-1	-	15	TRBJ2-4	TGCAGTGCTAGCTACGCAGGGAAAGGCAAAAACATTCAGTACTTC	CSASYAGKGKNIQYF
once	TRBV7-3	-	16	TRBJ2-3	TGTGCCAGCAGCCAGCGCCCCGGCGCGAGCACAGATACGCAGTATTTT	CASSQRPGASTDTQYF
few	TRBV12-3/TRBV12-4	-	15	TRBJ2-5	TGTGCCAGCAGTATACTAGAGGGGAAGCAAGAGACCCAGTACTTC	CASSILEGKQETQYF
few	TRBV5-1	-	17	TRBJ1-5	TGCGCCAGCAGCTTGGAACCAGGGACGGGAAGCAATCAGCCCCAGCATTTT	CASSLEPGTGSNQPQHF
few	TRBV24-1	-	16	TRBJ2-1	TGTGCCACCAGTGACAAAAGTGGGCCCTCCTACAATGAGCAGTTCTTC	CATSDKSGPSYNEQFF
few	TRBV5-1	-	15	TRBJ2-2	TGCGCCAGCAGCTCGGAGGGTCTTGGCACCGGGGAGCTGTTTTTT	CASSSEGLGTGELFF